This TCR beta chain was captured by sequencing in a study of T-cell memory formation after mild COVID-19. Study in general: Most TCR clusters belonged to a single donor.

5'RACE, which relied on constant-segment primers, yielded TCR alpha and TCR beta cDNA libraries carrying sample barcodes and UMIs. TCRdb re-called the 5' RACE reads through MiXCR, storing one row per CDR3 protein. This table holds under 350,000 distinct CDR3 sequences, 15% to 20% found once. This clonotype was sampled from a young man who had mild COVID-19 (a few samples of this study predate the infection). Cell type and time point are not known. Sequenced: PBMCs or a T cell subset sorted from them (not recorded which).

CDR3 residues: CASSQETSGYTDTQYF. The CDR3 region has the DNA TGTGCCAGCAGCCAAGAGACTAGCGGCTACACAGATACGCAGTATTTT. The rearrangement joins TRBV4-2 to TRBJ2-3; 9 nucleotides line up with TRBD2. Germline CDR1 and CDR2: LGHNA and YNFKEQ. Trimming cost V 0 bases and J 2 bases; bases outside gene matches: 3. The CDR3 has 16 amino acids.